This T cell receptor beta chain is drawn from a study of blood T cells in healthy people across ages. Study-wide findings and caveats: There were more naive CD4+ cells and higher diversity in long-lived donors than in aged donors.

Germline V lookup: CDR1 MDHEN, CDR2 SYDVKM. The CDR3 is 15 amino acids. A second PCR of roughly 7 to 11 cycles used a sample-barcoded 5' primer and a J-beta primer mix. TCRdb processed the 5' RACE reads anew with MiXCR; each CDR3 protein has one entry. The sample has some 920,000 distinct CDR3 sequences, roughly 47% seen once; the top ten hold roughly a fifth. Comments on this clonotype: Its antigen is not known. At one end the junction does not follow the germline gene, possibly because of a read error.

This receptor was obtained from a woman aged 55 to 70 in good health. Sequenced input: blood. The chain combines TRBV28 with TRBJ2-7, with 7 nucleotides matching TRBD2. This CDR3 reads CAGSIPRAGDYEQYF. CDR3 DNA sequence: TGTGCCGGCAGTATACCTAGGGCGGGAGACTACGAGCAGTACTTC.